Below, one TCR beta chain is given with its context. This record comes from a study of cytomegalovirus exposure and HLA in healthy donors. The PCR ran on 60 Vbeta and 13 Jbeta primers. The data were produced by immunoSEQ multiplex PCR, yet TCRdb's version contains in-frame clones alone and is incomplete. The sample has roughly 150,000 clones; 60% to 85% are singletons. Trimming stripped 5 bases from V and 2 bases from J, with 12 bases between. This CDR3 comprises 14 residues. Per the germline V gene, CDR1 is SGHTA and CDR2 is FQGTGA. This TCR was sampled from a woman between 40 and 50 years old in good health and CMV-seropositive. Sequencing was carried out using PBMCs. The chain is built from TRBV7-3 and TRBJ1-1, with a weak D call TRBD1 (5 bases). The CDR3 spells CASSETGGNTEAFF. DNA for the CDR3: TGTGCCAGCAGCGAAACGGGGGGTAACACTGAAGCTTTCTTT.